These 23 T cell receptor beta chains were all obtained from the same sample, sequenced in a study of blood T cell repertoires in COVID-19. Produced via immunoSEQ multiplex PCR; TCRdb's table is partial and in-frame only. The sample comprises about 310,000 clones, around 86% of which are singletons, and 1% rests with the top ten. Sequenced sample: peripheral blood. Source of these receptors: a man aged 50-59 years with active or convalescent COVID-19.

J is TRBJ1-4 and V is TRBV4-1, with 8 bases aligning to TRBD1. Per the germline V gene, CDR1 is MGHRA and CDR2 is YSYEKL. The CDR3 extends over 17 amino acids. V shed 3 bases, J shed 7 bases, and the junction held 13 bases outside the gene matches. As DNA, the CDR3 is TGCGCCAGCAGCCACGGGACAGGCCCATTAGTGGGTGAAAAACTGTTTTTT. It translates to CASSHGTGPLVGEKLFF.

The DNA of the CDR3 is TGTGCCAGCAGCTTGGACCCACAGGGCCATAACACTGAAGCTTTCTTT. Translated: CASSLDPQGHNTEAFF. The rearrangement joins TRBV5-6 to TRBJ1-1; tentative D call: TRBD1 (6 bases). The CDR3 extends over 16 amino acids. The V gene lost 0 bases and the J gene lost 2 bases, with 14 bases spanning the gap. From germline, CDR1 is SGHDT and CDR2 YYEEEE. Combining the CDR3 with reference TRBV5-6 and TRBJ1-1 gives the whole variable domain DAGVTQSPTHLIKTRGQQVTLRCSPKSGHDTVSWYQQALGQGPQFIFQYYEEEERQRGNFPDRFSGHQFPNYSSELNVNALLLGDSALYLCASSLDPQGHNTEAFFGQGTRLTVV.

The chain employs TRBV7-3 and TRBJ1-2; no clear D. The CDR3 covers 15 residues. The V end lost 3 bases, the J end lost 0 bases, and 11 bases lay between the germline ends. Germline-derived CDR1 and CDR2 are SGHTA and FQGTGA. The chain's CDR3 is CASSFQATANYGYTF. The CDR3 region has the DNA TGTGCCAGCAGCTTCCAGGCTACCGCTAACTATGGCTACACCTTC.

The chain uses TRBV30 and TRBJ2-7; 9 bases match TRBD1. J was trimmed by 0 bases and V by 4 bases; bases with no gene match: 1. Germline lookup yields CDR1 GTSNPN and CDR2 SVGIG (reference sequence). This CDR3 has 13 amino acids. CDR3 region: CAWKDRGSYEQYF. The CDR3 DNA is TGTGCCTGGAAGGACAGGGGCTCCTACGAGCAGTACTTC.

CDR3 residues: CASSLDRGRGYTF. The CDR3 DNA reads TGTGCCAGCAGCTTGGACAGGGGACGTGGCTACACCTTC. The chain recombines TRBV5-4 with TRBJ1-2, with 7 bases that match TRBD1. V lost 0 bases to trimming and J lost 7 bases; unmatched junction nucleotides: 3. CDR1 SGHNT and CDR2 YYREEE come from the germline V gene (reference sequence). The CDR3 is 13 residues long.

The chain uses TRBV10-3 and TRBJ2-1, with 10 bases aligning to TRBD2. In germline, CDR1 is ENHRY, CDR2 SYGVKD. The CDR3 runs to 14 residues. V was clipped by 2 bases and J by 6 bases; unmatched bases: 1. This CDR3 reads CAISELAGVNEQFF. The CDR3 DNA is TGTGCCATCAGTGAGCTAGCGGGAGTCAATGAGCAGTTCTTC.

CDR3 sequence: CASSLDGLASYNEQFF. The DNA of the CDR3 is TGCGCCAGCAGCTTAGATGGACTAGCCTCCTACAATGAGCAGTTCTTC. The rearrangement joins TRBV5-1 to TRBJ2-1; 8 bases agree with TRBD2. CDR1 and CDR2 (germline): SGHRS, YFSETQ. This CDR3 has 16 amino acids. J lost 0 bases, V lost 2 bases, and 4 bases had no gene match.

The chain links TRBV28 to TRBJ1-2; TRBD1 might be the D (5 bases). Trimming removed 2 bases at V and 7 bases at J, with 14 bases between. The CDR3 contains 14 residues. The germline CDR1 and CDR2 sequences are MDHEN and SYDVKM. The CDR3 nucleotides read TGTGCCAGCAGTTTAGCCCCCCAGGGTGCTGGCTACACCTTC. Amino acid sequence: CASSLAPQGAGYTF.

In its sample, this clone was seen a few times. The chain carries TRBV5-1 and TRBJ1-1; D remains unclear. Germline assignment: CDR1 SGHRS and CDR2 YFSETQ. The CDR3 is 11 residues long. Trimming took off 4 bases at V and 2 bases at J, with 3 bases between the two ends. The CDR3 DNA sequence: TGCGCCAGCAGCATAAACACTGAAGCTTTCTTT. Amino acid sequence: CASSINTEAFF.

The J gene is TRBJ1-2, the V gene TRBV7-9, with D maybe TRBD1 (5 bases). Germline V gene lookup returns CDR1 SEHNR and CDR2 FQNEAQ (reference sequence). Trimming pared 1 base from V and 8 bases from J, leaving 14 bases between. The length of the CDR3 is 14 residues. CDR3 in amino acids: CASSLVPGEKGYTF. The CDR3 DNA reads as TGTGCCAGCAGCTTAGTACCGGGGGAGAAAGGCTACACCTTC. Variable domain in full (rest from reference TRBV7-9 and TRBJ1-2): DTGVSQNPRHKITKRGQNVTFRCDPISEHNRLYWYRQTLGQGPEFLTYFQNEAQLEKSRLLSDRFSAERPKGSFSTLEIQRTEQGDSAMYLCASSLVPGEKGYTFGSGTRLTVV.

The chain joins TRBV27 to TRBJ2-7; D possibly corresponds to TRBD1 (7 bases). Trimming took 5 bases from V and 3 from J, leaving 17 bases between them. The CDR3 is 15 residues long. Germline loops: CDR1 MNHEY, CDR2 SMNVEV (reference sequence). The CDR3 DNA reads as TGTGCCAGCAGTACCCGACAGGGAGGATACTACGAGCAGTACTTC. This encodes CASSTRQGGYYEQYF.

The chain employs TRBV19 and TRBJ2-1; D may be TRBD2 (5 bases). The CDR3 has 15 amino acids. Germline V CDR1 and CDR2: LNHDA, SQIVND (reference sequence). Between the trimmed V and J ends, which lost 8 bases and 0 bases, there was a span of 14 bases. CDR3 DNA sequence: TGTGCCAGTTGTGGAGGAGGTAGCTCCTACAATGAGCAGTTCTTC. Translated, it gives CASCGGGSSYNEQFF.

This clone was counted once. V usage is TRBV10-1 and J usage is TRBJ2-3, with a weak D call TRBD1 (6 bases). Trimming removed 6 bases at V and 3 bases at J, with 10 bases between. The CDR3 has 13 residues. Per the germline V gene, CDR1 is WNHNN and CDR2 is SYGVQD (reference sequence). The CDR3 coding sequence is TGCGCCAGCAGCTCCGGACAGACAGATACGCAGTATTTT. Residues: CASSSGQTDTQYF.

The rearrangement links TRBV19 to TRBJ1-1; D unresolved. There are 17 residues in the CDR3. Germline V CDR1 and CDR2: LNHDA, SQIVND (reference sequence). V was trimmed by 4 bases and J by 5 bases, leaving 23 bases between them. The CDR3 loop reads CASSKSGEATEWTEAFF. The DNA for the CDR3 is TGTGCCAGTAGTAAATCTGGGGAGGCAACCGAGTGGACTGAAGCTTTCTTT.

This chain connects TRBV7-9 to TRBJ1-2; 8 nucleotides agree with TRBD1. The CDR3 sequence is 16 residues long. V lost 5 bases, J lost 5 bases, and 13 bases stayed unmatched. Germline CDR1 is SEHNR and CDR2 is FQNEAQ (reference sequence). CDR3 sequence: CASSLSRDRSLYGYTF. In DNA form, the CDR3 reads TGTGCCAGCAGCCTTAGCCGGGACAGGAGTCTATATGGCTACACCTTC.

The chain carries TRBV10-3 and TRBJ2-1; 9 positions agree with TRBD2. The V and J ends lost 7 bases and 0 bases, in that order; junction bases with no gene match: 4. The CDR3 totals 15 residues. The germline gives CDR1 ENHRY, CDR2 SYGVKD. Here the CDR3 reads CAITRSGSSYNEQFF. CDR3 nucleotides: TGTGCCATCACCCGTAGCGGGAGCTCCTACAATGAGCAGTTCTTC.

This clone has a single count. The chain employs TRBV27 and TRBJ1-2; TRBD1 is a possible D gene (5 bases). Germline V gene data show CDR1 as MNHEY and CDR2 as SMNVEV (reference sequence). There are 14 residues in the CDR3. Trimming removed 5 bases at V and 6 bases at J, with 16 bases between. The CDR3 loop is CASSLRQGFHGYTF. The CDR3, as DNA: TGTGCCAGCAGTCTCCGCCAGGGTTTTCATGGCTACACCTTC.

On this clone: At one of its ends the junction is not consistent with the germline gene, which may arise from a read error. CDR3 DNA: TGTGTCAGCAGCCCCTACTACTTCACAGATACGCAGTATTTT. It encodes CVSSPYYFTDTQYF. This rearrangement joins TRBV5-6 to TRBJ2-3; D gene ambiguous. The CDR3 is 14 residues long. CDR1 and CDR2 (germline): SGHDT, YYEEEE.

The gene calls are TRBV10-3 and TRBJ2-6, with D unresolved. The germline V and J ends were trimmed by 8 bases and 3 bases, with 8 bases remaining between them. The CDR3 sequence is 13 residues long. CDR1 is ENHRY, CDR2 SYGVKD, per germline. CDR3 in amino acids: CAIRQDGANVLTF. The CDR3 DNA is TGTGCCATCCGCCAGGATGGGGCCAACGTCCTGACTTTC.

The V gene is TRBV2, the J gene TRBJ1-5; 7 bases are shared with TRBD1. The CDR3 runs 14 residues. Germline V gene data show CDR1 as SNHLY and CDR2 as FYNNEI. Trimming at V came to 3 bases and at J to 3 bases, leaving 2 bases not matched to a gene. The CDR3 sequence is CASSETGYNQPQHF. For the CDR3, the DNA is TGTGCCAGCAGTGAGACAGGGTACAATCAGCCCCAGCATTTT.

This clone was observed a handful of times. The gene calls are TRBV19 and TRBJ2-5, with 8 bases that match TRBD1. V shed 5 bases, J shed 5 bases, and the junction held 7 bases outside the gene matches. The CDR3 sequence is 14 residues long. Looked up from germline, CDR1 is LNHDA and CDR2 is SQIVND (reference sequence). The CDR3 sequence: CASSSGGAYETQYF. The CDR3 bases are TGTGCCAGTAGTTCAGGGGGCGCGTATGAGACCCAGTACTTC. The full variable domain, with the rest looked up from reference TRBV19 and TRBJ2-5, is DGGITQSPKYLFRKEGQNVTLSCEQNLNHDAMYWYRQDPGQGLRLIYYSQIVNDFQKGDIAEGYSVSREKKESFPLTVTSAQKNPTAFYLCASSSGGAYETQYFGPGTRLLVL.

The chain is built from TRBV13 and TRBJ2-5; possibly TRBD1 for D (6 bases). Trimming shortened V by 5 bases and J by 1 base, and 14 bases separated the two germline ends. The CDR3 is made up of 15 amino acids. Germline lookup yields CDR1 PRHDT and CDR2 FYEKMQ (reference sequence). The CDR3 reads CASSPRQGSQETQYF. In nucleotides, the CDR3 is TGTGCCAGCAGCCCCAGGCAGGGGAGCCAAGAGACCCAGTACTTC.

This rearrangement joins TRBV21-1 to TRBJ2-1; TRBD2 is the table's D call, not checked against the DNA. TRBV21-1 is classified as a pseudogene. The CDR3 is made up of 20 amino acids. Here the CDR3 DNA reads TGTGCCAGCAGCAAATGCCCTGAACCCACTCGGACTAGCGGCTACAATGAGCAGTTCTTC. Amino acids: CASSKCPEPTRTSGYNEQFF.